The 5 T cell receptor beta chains below were found in one sample sequenced in a study of Graves' ophthalmopathy and Graves' hyperthyroidism. Researchers took RNA transcripts and amplified TCR beta CDR3 regions from them. An initial RT-PCR round employing HTBI primers preceded a second-round multiplex PCR. TCRdb called the multiplex PCR reads again in MiXCR, with one record for every CDR3 protein. The data contain about 48,000 distinct CDR3 sequences, over 45% of them singletons. The specimen sequenced was peripheral blood. Receptor source: an adult man with Graves' ophthalmopathy.

The gene calls are TRBV20-1 and TRBJ1-6, with D perhaps matching TRBD1 (5 bases). With 1 base removed from V and 8 bases from J, the gap between germline ends came to 9 bases. Germline CDR1 is DFQATT and CDR2 is SNEGSKA (reference sequence). The CDR3 has 13 residues. CDR3: CSARGTRDSPLHF. The CDR3 region has the DNA TGCAGTGCTAGAGGTACCAGGGATTCACCCCTCCACTTT.

In its sample, this clonotype was seen many times. V usage is TRBV19 and J usage is TRBJ2-2, with TRBD1 as a possible D gene (5 bases). Germline loops: CDR1 LNHDA, CDR2 SQIVND (reference sequence). The CDR3 loop spans 14 amino acids. The V end was cut by 7 bases, the J end by 4 bases, with 13 bases between. CDR3 DNA sequence: TGTGCCAGTACGAACAGGATGGGCACCGGGGAGCTGTTTTTT. Translation gives CASTNRMGTGELFF.

This clonotype has ten or more counts. The chain has TRBV5-1 and TRBJ1-4; D unresolved. The CDR3 is 15 amino acids. The V end lost 1 base, the J end lost 4 bases, and 11 bases lay between the germline ends. The germline gives CDR1 SGHRS, CDR2 YFSETQ. The DNA for the CDR3 is TGCGCCAGCAGCTTGAGCAGGACCGGTAATGAAAAACTGTTTTTT. Protein: CASSLSRTGNEKLFF.

Note on this clonotype: The CDR3 ends on some other residue instead of the conserved phenylalanine or tryptophan, so this is likely a read error. The chain joins TRBV5-1 to TRBJ2-7; D may be TRBD1 (5 bases). Per germline, CDR1 SGHRS and CDR2 YFSETQ. Trimming shortened V by 6 bases and J by 6 bases, and 22 bases separated the two germline ends. This CDR3 is built from 15 residues. The CDR3 nucleotides read TGCGCCAGCATGGTAGGGGAAGCAGGTTGGAGCGAGCAGTACTGC. Its protein product is CASMVGEAGWSEQYC.

For this clonotype: Sequence at one end of the junction differs from germline and may be a read error. V and J are TRBV6-6 and TRBJ2-7; maybe TRBD2 (6 bases). CDR1 and CDR2 from the germline V gene are MNHNY and SVGAGI (reference sequence). CDR3 length: 15 amino acids. CDR3 in DNA: TGTGCCAACAGTTACGTAACTAGCAGACACTACGAGCACTACTTC. Protein: CANSYVTSRHYEHYF.